The clone carrying this T cell receptor (beta chain) was seen once. In the PCR, 60 Vbeta and 13 Jbeta primers were used. TCRdb keeps only in-frame clones here, not all; method: immunoSEQ multiplex PCR. The repertoire holds around 130,000 clones, with approximately 85% as singletons. These data come from a study of cytomegalovirus exposure and HLA in healthy donors. Germline loops: CDR1 SGHAT, CDR2 FQNNGV. V was shortened by 2 bases and J by 5 bases, with 9 bases between the two germline ends. The CDR3 contains 13 residues. The sequenced sample was PBMCs. The source is a middle-aged woman in good health and CMV-seronegative. The chain uses TRBV11-2 and TRBJ2-5; D might be TRBD2 (5 bases). CDR3 in DNA: TGTGCCAGCAGCTTAAGTACGGGGGAGACCCAGTACTTC. Residues: CASSLSTGETQYF.